The clone carrying this T cell receptor (beta chain) was seen repeatedly, ten times or more. One entry per CDR3 protein, called by TCRdb with MiXCR from the RT-PCR reads. The table lists hundreds of thousands of distinct CDR3 sequences, 10% to 15% of them singletons. The data originate from a study of response to subunit inactivated influenza vaccine. This CDR3 spans 18 amino acids. Germline values: CDR1 SGHVS, CDR2 FNYEAQ. J was trimmed by 4 bases and V by 2 bases; bases with no gene match: 13. V gene TRBV7-6 combines with J gene TRBJ2-3; 9 bases line up with TRBD2. The TCR was taken from a man between 50 and 59 years old who received an inactivated influenza vaccine. The sample here was PBMCs from blood, taken on the day of vaccination. The CDR3 nucleotides are TGTGCCAGCAGCTTAATGATATCCTCGCGGGAGGGATCAGATACGCAGTATTTT. Translation gives CASSLMISSREGSDTQYF.